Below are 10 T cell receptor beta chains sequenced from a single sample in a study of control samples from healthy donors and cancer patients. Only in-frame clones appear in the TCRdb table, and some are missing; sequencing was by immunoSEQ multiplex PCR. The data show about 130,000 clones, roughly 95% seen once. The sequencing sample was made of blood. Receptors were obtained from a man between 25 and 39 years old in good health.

The CDR3 DNA is TGCGCCAGCAGCCAAGAAGGCTACACTGAAGCTTTCTTT. Translation gives CASSQEGYTEAFF. This sequence joins TRBV4-3 and TRBJ1-1; D uncertain. In germline, CDR1 is LGHNA, CDR2 YSLEER. The CDR3 length is 13 residues. Trimming removed 0 bases at V and 3 bases at J, with 5 bases between.

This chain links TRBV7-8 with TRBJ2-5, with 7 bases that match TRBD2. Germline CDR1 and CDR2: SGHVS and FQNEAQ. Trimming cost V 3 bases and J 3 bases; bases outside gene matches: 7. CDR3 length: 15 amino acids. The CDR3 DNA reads TGTGCCAGCAGCTTCTCGACGCGGGGGAAAGAGACCCAGTACTTC. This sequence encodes CASSFSTRGKETQYF.

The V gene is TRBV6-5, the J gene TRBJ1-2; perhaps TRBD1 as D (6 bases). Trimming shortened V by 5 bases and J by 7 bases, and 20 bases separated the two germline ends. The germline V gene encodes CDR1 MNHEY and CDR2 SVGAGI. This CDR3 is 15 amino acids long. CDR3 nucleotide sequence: TGTGCCAGCAGTCCCTCTGGGGGCTCCCGTCGTGGCTACACCTTC. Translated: CASSPSGGSRRGYTF.

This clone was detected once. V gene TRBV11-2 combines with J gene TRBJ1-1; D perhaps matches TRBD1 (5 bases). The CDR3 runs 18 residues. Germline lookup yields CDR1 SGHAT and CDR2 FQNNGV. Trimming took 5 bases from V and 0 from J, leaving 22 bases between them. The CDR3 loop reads CASSPSEGRFHMNTEAFF. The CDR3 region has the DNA TGTGCCAGCAGCCCTTCAGAGGGGCGCTTTCATATGAACACTGAAGCTTTCTTT.

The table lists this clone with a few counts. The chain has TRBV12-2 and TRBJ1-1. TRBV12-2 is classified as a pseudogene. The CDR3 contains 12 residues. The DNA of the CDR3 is TGTGCAAGTCGCGCTGAGGGGGGTGAAGCTTTCTTT. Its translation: CASRAEGGEAFF.

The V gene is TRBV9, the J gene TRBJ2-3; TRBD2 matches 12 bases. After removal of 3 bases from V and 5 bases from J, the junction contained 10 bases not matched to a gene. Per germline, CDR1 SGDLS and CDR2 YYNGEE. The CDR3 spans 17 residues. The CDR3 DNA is TGTGCCAGCAGCGAGGGAGCTAGCGGGGGGGCCGGAGATACGCAGTATTTT. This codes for CASSEGASGGAGDTQYF.

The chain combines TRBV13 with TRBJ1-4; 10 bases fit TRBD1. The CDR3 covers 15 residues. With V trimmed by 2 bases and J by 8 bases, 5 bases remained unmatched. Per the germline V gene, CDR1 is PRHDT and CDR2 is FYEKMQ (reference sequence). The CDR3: CASSLTTGGLEKLFF. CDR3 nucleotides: TGTGCCAGCAGCTTAACGACAGGGGGCCTCGAAAAACTGTTTTTT.

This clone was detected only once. CDR3 DNA: TGCGCCAGCAGCTTGGTCCCAGGGGGGACTGGGGCCAACGTCCTGACTTTC. Amino acids: CASSLVPGGTGANVLTF. This chain links TRBV5-1 with TRBJ2-6, with D possibly matching TRBD1 (7 bases). Trimming stripped 0 bases from V and 2 bases from J, with 12 bases between. The germline V gene has CDR1 SGHRS and CDR2 YFSETQ. The CDR3 consists of 17 residues.

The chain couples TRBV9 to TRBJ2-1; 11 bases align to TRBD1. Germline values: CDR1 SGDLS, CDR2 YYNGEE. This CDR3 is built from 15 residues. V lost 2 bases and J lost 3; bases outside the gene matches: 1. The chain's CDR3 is CASSVGTGGYNEQFF. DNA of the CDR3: TGTGCCAGCAGCGTCGGGACAGGGGGCTACAATGAGCAGTTCTTC.

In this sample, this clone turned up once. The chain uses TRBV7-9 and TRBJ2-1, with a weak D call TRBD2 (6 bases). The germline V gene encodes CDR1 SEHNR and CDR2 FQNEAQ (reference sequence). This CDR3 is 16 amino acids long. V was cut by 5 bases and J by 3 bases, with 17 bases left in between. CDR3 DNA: TGTGCCAGCAGCCCCGTTGAGGGAGGAGACTACAATGAGCAGTTCTTC. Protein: CASSPVEGGDYNEQFF.